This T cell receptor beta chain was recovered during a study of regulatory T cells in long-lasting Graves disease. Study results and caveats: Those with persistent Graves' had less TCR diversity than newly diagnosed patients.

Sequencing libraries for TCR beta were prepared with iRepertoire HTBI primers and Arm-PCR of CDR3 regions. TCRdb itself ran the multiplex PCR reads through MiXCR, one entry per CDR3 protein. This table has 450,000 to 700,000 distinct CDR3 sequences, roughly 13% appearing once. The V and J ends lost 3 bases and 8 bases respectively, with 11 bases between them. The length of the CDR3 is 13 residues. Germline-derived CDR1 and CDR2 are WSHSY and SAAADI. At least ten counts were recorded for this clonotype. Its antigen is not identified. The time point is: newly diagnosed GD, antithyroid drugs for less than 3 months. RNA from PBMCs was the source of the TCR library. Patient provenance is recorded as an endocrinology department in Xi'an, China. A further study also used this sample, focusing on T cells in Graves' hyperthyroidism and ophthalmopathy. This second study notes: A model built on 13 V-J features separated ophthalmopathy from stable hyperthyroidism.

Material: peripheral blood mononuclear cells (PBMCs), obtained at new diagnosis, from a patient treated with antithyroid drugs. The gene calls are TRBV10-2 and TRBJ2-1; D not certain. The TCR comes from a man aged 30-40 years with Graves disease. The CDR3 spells CASSDWAIDEQFF. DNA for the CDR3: TGCGCCAGCAGTGATTGGGCAATCGATGAGCAGTTCTTC.